These T cell receptor beta chains were read from a single sample in a study of CD8 T cells in Susac syndrome. TCRdb re-called the immunoSEQ multiplex PCR reads with MiXCR, one entry per CDR3 protein. The sample yields some 140,000 distinct CDR3 sequences, just under 95% seen once. Input material: CD8+ T cells from PBMCs. These receptors originate from a human donor with Susac syndrome. Each CDR3 is given with its conserved first and last residue. Each record gives: J gene, V gene, clone size, D gene, CDR3 DNA, CDR3 protein. A D gene is named only where the DNA matches it firmly. Size values are once, few and many counts, or a class for expanded clones, and some rows have none.

TRBJ1-1,TRBV27,once,NA,TGTGCCAGCAGTTTAGATGGGGGAGGGCACACTGAAGCTTTCTTT,CASSLDGGGHTEAFF
TRBJ1-1,TRBV12-3/TRBV12-4,NA,TRBD1,TGTGCCAGCAGTTTATTGGGGACAGTCACTGAAGCTTTCTTT,CASSLLGTVTEAFF
TRBJ2-2,TRBV3-1,NA,TRBD2,TGTGCCAGCAGTTCGGGACTAGCGGGATACACCGGGGAGCTGTTTTTT,CASSSGLAGYTGELFF
TRBJ2-1,TRBV29-1,NA,NA,TGCAGCGTTGATACGGGGGCGAGGTACAATGAGCAGTTCTTC,CSVDTGARYNEQFF
TRBJ2-1,TRBV3-1,NA,NA,TGTGCCAGCAGCCAAGATCCCGGGCTACCTCGGTTCTTC,CASSQDPGLPRFF
TRBJ2-3,TRBV29-1,once,TRBD2,TGCAGCGTTGTACTAGCGTACGATCTAGGTGACACAGATACGCAGTATTTT,CSVVLAYDLGDTDTQYF
TRBJ2-1,TRBV28,once,NA,TGTGCCAGCAGTTATACAAAGGGGCAGTTCTTC,CASSYTKGQFF
TRBJ2-3,TRBV28,NA,TRBD2,TGTGCCAGCAGTTTTGGAGCCCTAGGCGGGAGGGCCTCGACAGATACGCAGTATTTT,CASSFGALGGRASTDTQYF
TRBJ2-7,TRBV20-1,NA,NA,TGCAGTGCTAGCTTTGCAGCCTCCAAAGGCGAGCAGTACTTC,CSASFAASKGEQYF
TRBJ2-7,TRBV3-1,NA,NA,TGTGCCAGCAGCCATGATGACGAGCAGTACTTC,CASSHDDEQYF
TRBJ1-2,TRBV21-1,NA,NA,TGTGCCAGCAGCTCTAGTTTACTCTGTGGCTACACCTTC,CASSSSLLCGYTF